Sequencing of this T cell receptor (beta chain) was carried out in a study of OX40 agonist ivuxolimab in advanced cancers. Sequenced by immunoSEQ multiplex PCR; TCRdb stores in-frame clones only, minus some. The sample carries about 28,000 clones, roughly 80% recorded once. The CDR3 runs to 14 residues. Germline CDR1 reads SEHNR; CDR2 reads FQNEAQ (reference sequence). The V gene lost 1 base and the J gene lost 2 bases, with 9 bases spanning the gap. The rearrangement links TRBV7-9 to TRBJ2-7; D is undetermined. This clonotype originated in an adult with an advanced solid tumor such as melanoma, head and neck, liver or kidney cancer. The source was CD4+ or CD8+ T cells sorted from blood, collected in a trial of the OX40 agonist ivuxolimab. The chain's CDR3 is CASSLVGQAYEQYF. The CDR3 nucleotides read TGTGCCAGCAGCTTAGTTGGGCAGGCCTACGAGCAGTACTTC.